A selection of T cell receptor beta chains follows, all from one sample in a study of tumor-infiltrating lymphocytes in localized non-small cell lung cancer. TCRdb keeps only in-frame clones here, not all; method: immunoSEQ multiplex PCR. The table includes fewer than 20,000 clones, more than 75% detected once. Sequenced input: uninvolved lung tissue not adjacent to the tumor. These receptors originate from a human donor with non-small cell lung cancer. The CDR3 runs from the conserved cysteine through the conserved F or W. A D gene is named only where the DNA matches it firmly. For some rows the clone size is stated as once, few or many, or as a class when expanded; others skip it.

V gene: TRBV30
D gene: NA
clone size: once
J gene: TRBJ2-7
CDR3 DNA: TGTGCCTGGACGGGGGTCAGGAACGACGAGCAGTACTTC
CDR3 protein: CAWTGVRNDEQYF

V gene: TRBV30
D gene: NA
clone size: few
J gene: TRBJ2-7
CDR3 DNA: TGTGCCTGGAGTGCCCTGGGTCTACCCTACGAGCAGTACTTC
CDR3 protein: CAWSALGLPYEQYF

V gene: TRBV10-3
D gene: TRBD1
clone size: NA
J gene: TRBJ1-4
CDR3 DNA: TGTGCCATCAGGGGACAGTCAAATGAAAAACTGTTTTTT
CDR3 protein: CAIRGQSNEKLFF

V gene: TRBV5-6
D gene: TRBD1
clone size: NA
J gene: TRBJ2-3
CDR3 DNA: TGTGCCAGCAGCACGGACAGGGGCTCCCCAGATACGCAGTATTTT
CDR3 protein: CASSTDRGSPDTQYF

V gene: TRBV7-2
D gene: TRBD2
clone size: NA
J gene: TRBJ2-7
CDR3 DNA: TGTGCCAGCAGCCGAGATCCAATAGCGGGCGAGCAGTACTTC
CDR3 protein: CASSRDPIAGEQYF

V gene: TRBV6-5
D gene: TRBD1
clone size: NA
J gene: TRBJ1-2
CDR3 DNA: TGTGCCAGCAGTTACACCGACAGGGTTGGTGGCTACACCTTC
CDR3 protein: CASSYTDRVGGYTF

V gene: TRBV11-3
D gene: NA
clone size: NA
J gene: TRBJ1-1
CDR3 DNA: TGTGCCAGCAGCGTGTACCGAGGAGCTGAAGCTTTCTTT
CDR3 protein: CASSVYRGAEAFF

V gene: TRBV9
D gene: TRBD1
clone size: NA
J gene: TRBJ1-4
CDR3 DNA: TGTGCCAGCAGCTCTCGGGACAGGGGGTCAAAACTGTTTTTT
CDR3 protein: CASSSRDRGSKLFF

V gene: TRBV4-1
D gene: NA
clone size: once
J gene: TRBJ2-7
CDR3 DNA: TGCGCCAGCAGCCAACTAGGCGGCGGTTACGAGCAGTACTTC
CDR3 protein: CASSQLGGGYEQYF

V gene: TRBV5-1
D gene: NA
clone size: NA
J gene: TRBJ2-7
CDR3 DNA: TGCGCCAGCAGTCCGGACCGCCGGGAGCAGTACTTC
CDR3 protein: CASSPDRREQYF

V gene: TRBV10-2
D gene: NA
clone size: NA
J gene: TRBJ2-7
CDR3 DNA: TGCGCCAGCAGTGAGTCTGGGGTGGGCCGAGAGCAGTACTTC
CDR3 protein: CASSESGVGREQYF

V gene: TRBV5-4
D gene: NA
clone size: NA
J gene: TRBJ2-3
CDR3 DNA: TGTGCCAGCAGCTTGGGGGCGGGGTTAGCCCTTGTCACAGATACGCAGTATTTT
CDR3 protein: CASSLGAGLALVTDTQYF

V gene: TRBV28
D gene: TRBD1
clone size: NA
J gene: TRBJ1-2
CDR3 DNA: TGTGCCAGCAGTGGACAGGGGGACTATGGCTACACCTTC
CDR3 protein: CASSGQGDYGYTF

V gene: TRBV13
D gene: NA
clone size: NA
J gene: TRBJ1-3
CDR3 DNA: TGTGCCAGCAGGCCCAAGGGGGGAAACACCATATATTTT
CDR3 protein: CASRPKGGNTIYF

V gene: TRBV29-1
D gene: NA
clone size: NA
J gene: TRBJ2-1
CDR3 DNA: TGCAGCGTTGAAAGATGGGGGGAGTACAATGAGCAGTTCTTC
CDR3 protein: CSVERWGEYNEQFF

V gene: TRBV5-1
D gene: NA
clone size: NA
J gene: TRBJ2-3
CDR3 DNA: TGCGCCAGCAGCTTGTTTAGTACAGATACGCAGTATTTT
CDR3 protein: CASSLFSTDTQYF

V gene: TRBV5-4
D gene: NA
clone size: NA
J gene: TRBJ2-1
CDR3 DNA: TGTGCCAGCAGCTCAACAGGGGACTGGCCCTACAATGAGCAGTTCTTC
CDR3 protein: CASSSTGDWPYNEQFF

V gene: TRBV9
D gene: NA
clone size: NA
J gene: TRBJ2-1
CDR3 DNA: TGTGCCAGCAGCCCCCCAGGGTTCTACAATGAGCAGTTCTTC
CDR3 protein: CASSPPGFYNEQFF

V gene: TRBV2
D gene: NA
clone size: NA
J gene: TRBJ2-7
CDR3 DNA: TGTGCCAGCAGGATTCTAGCGTCACCAGGCAACGAGCAGTACTTC
CDR3 protein: CASRILASPGNEQYF

V gene: TRBV6-5
D gene: NA
clone size: once
J gene: TRBJ1-2
CDR3 DNA: TGTGCCAGCAGTTACAGTGGGCCTAACTATGGCTACACCTTC
CDR3 protein: CASSYSGPNYGYTF